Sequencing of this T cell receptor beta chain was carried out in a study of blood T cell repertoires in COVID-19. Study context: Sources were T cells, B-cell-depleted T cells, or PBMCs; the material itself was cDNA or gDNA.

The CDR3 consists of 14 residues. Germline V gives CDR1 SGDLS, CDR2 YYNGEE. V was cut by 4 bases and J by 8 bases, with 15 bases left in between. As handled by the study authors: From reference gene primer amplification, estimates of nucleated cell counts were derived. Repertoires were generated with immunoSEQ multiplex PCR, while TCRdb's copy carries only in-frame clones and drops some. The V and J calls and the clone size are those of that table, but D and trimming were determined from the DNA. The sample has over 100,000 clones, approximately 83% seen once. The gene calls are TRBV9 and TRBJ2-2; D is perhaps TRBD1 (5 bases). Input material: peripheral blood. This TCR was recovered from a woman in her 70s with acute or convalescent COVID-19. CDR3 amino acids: CASSQQAAAGELFF. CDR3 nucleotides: TGTGCCAGCAGCCAACAGGCCGCGGCGGGGGAGCTGTTTTTT.